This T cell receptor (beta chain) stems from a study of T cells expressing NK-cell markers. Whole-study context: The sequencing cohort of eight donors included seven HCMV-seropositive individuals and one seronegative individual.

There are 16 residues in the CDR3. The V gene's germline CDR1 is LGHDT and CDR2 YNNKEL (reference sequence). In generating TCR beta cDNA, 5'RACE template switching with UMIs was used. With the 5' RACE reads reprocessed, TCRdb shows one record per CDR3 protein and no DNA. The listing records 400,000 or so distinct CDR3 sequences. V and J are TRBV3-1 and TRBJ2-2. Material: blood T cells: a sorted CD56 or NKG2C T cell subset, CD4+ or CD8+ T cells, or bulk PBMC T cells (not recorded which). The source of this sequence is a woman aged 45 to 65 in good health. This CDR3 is CASSPPGSGSTGELFF.